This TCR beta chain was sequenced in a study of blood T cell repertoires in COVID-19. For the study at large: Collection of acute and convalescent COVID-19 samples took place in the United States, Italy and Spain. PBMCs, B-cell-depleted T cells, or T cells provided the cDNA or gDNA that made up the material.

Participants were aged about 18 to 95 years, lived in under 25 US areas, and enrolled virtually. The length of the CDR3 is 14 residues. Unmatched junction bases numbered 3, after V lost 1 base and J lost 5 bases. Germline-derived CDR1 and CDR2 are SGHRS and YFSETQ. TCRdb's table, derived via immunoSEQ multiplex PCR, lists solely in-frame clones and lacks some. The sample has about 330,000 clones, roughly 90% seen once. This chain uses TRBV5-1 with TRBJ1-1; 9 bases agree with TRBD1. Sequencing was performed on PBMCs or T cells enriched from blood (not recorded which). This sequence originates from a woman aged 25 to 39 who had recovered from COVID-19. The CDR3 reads CASSLLGTGTEAFF. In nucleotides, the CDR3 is TGCGCCAGCAGCTTGTTGGGGACAGGGACTGAAGCTTTCTTT.